This T cell receptor (beta chain) was identified in a study of blood T cell repertoires in COVID-19. Study as a whole: T cells, B-cell-depleted T cells, or PBMCs supplied cDNA or gDNA.

CDR3 length: 16 amino acids. In germline, CDR1 is MNHNS, CDR2 SASEGT. V trimming: 3 bases; J trimming: 0 bases; junction bases outside the gene matches: 8. Per the original data handling: Cell counts per sample came from amplifying reference gene primers. Only in-frame clones appear in the TCRdb table, and some are missing; sequencing was by immunoSEQ multiplex PCR. From that table come the V and J calls and clone size; the DNA was used to work out D and trimming. This table has about 180,000 clones, around 83% appearing once. The sequence was obtained from a woman aged 25 to 39 with active or convalescent COVID-19. Sequenced input: peripheral blood. The genes are TRBV6-1 and TRBJ2-7; 7 positions agree with TRBD2. The CDR3 spells CASSESLAVSSYEQYF. In nucleotides, the CDR3 is TGTGCCAGCAGTGAGAGTCTAGCGGTTAGCTCCTACGAGCAGTACTTC.